This T cell receptor beta chain was obtained from a study of cytomegalovirus exposure and HLA in healthy donors (dated by TCRdb to about 2017). Concerning the study at large: According to an earlier analysis of 587 of the donors, some 170 million T cells yielded 90 million to 130 million unique TCR beta sequences and less than 300 Gb of sequence data. The later analysis used no new phenotypic data to find candidate immune exposures, relying instead on TCR beta sequences and their occurrence across donors. To decide whether each TCR beta V gene segment behaved as functional or pseudogenic, an earlier analysis of some 540 of the donors relied on high-throughput TCR beta sequencing. Four to six DR-DQ haplotypes were handled as single units for association and clustering because linkage in the cohort was strong. In addition to the first cohort of 650 to 750 subjects, a separate validation cohort of 120 different subjects was used. In a later analysis, previously published TCR beta repertoires from 666 donors were re-analyzed and high-resolution HLA genotyping was added so that TCR occurrence patterns could be studied. To predict cytomegalovirus infection status, the study combined high-throughput TCR immunosequencing, statistical association of individual TCRs with disease status, and machine learning. Among roughly 400 genotyped donors of the cohort, an average of around 250,000 unique TCR beta nucleotide sequences was sequenced per donor, of which 15% to 20% were non-productive. Typing coverage differed by locus: A, B, C, DRB1 and DQB1 were typed in roughly 629-630 donors, DQA1 in approximately 520, DPA1 in over 600, and DPB1 in around 440. An early release covering about 600 HLA-typed donors comprised about 300 gigabases of sequencing data and tens of millions of unique TCR sequences. The study was designed to test whether signatures of past pathogen exposure could be identified by cataloging public T cell receptors. Donor age, sex, ethnicity and CMV serostatus were collected together with the repertoire data. Every discovery cohort repertoire had been produced on one sequencing platform. Of the roughly 400 genotyped donors, 81% were placed in the genetic ancestry cluster associated with self-reported Caucasian donors. A later genetic analysis used genome-wide SNP genotypes for 398 of the 666 donors, treating that subset as a discovery cohort. Using immunosequencing, the study profiled T cell repertoires from fewer than 850 subjects and related those repertoires to cytomegalovirus serostatus. HLA typing covered class I and class II loci at four-digit resolution.

To prepare the library, the immunoSEQ multiplex PCR assay was applied. For the multiplex PCR, a mixture combining 60 forward primers for TCR Vbeta segments and 13 reverse primers for TCR Jbeta segments was used. A multiplex PCR assay on genomic DNA amplified the CDR3 region of rearranged TCR beta genes. The amplified TCR beta libraries were sequenced on the Illumina HiSeq System as 87-base-pair reads. The paper's data handling went like this. In a later analysis, roughly 80 million unique TCR beta chains were counted across the 650 to 750 repertoires, and some 10 million of these chains were shared by at least two donors. Raw reads were error-corrected and collapsed into unique sequences by a nearest-neighbor algorithm in which closely related sequences were merged to remove PCR and sequencing errors. V, D and J gene segments were assigned by aligning CDR3 sequences to IMGT reference sequences. For a sequence to be retained, a match of at least six nucleotides was required to both a V gene segment and a J gene segment. A rearrangement was called productive if the CDR3 had no stop codons and remained in frame with V and J, and every other rearrangement was called non-productive. CDR3 was defined by IMGT convention, running from the second conserved V-encoded cysteine to the conserved J-encoded phenylalanine. The earlier analysis of around 640 of the donors excluded sequences that lacked an unambiguous match to a single V gene segment. An earlier analysis of almost 600 of the donors classified V segments as functional when productive rearrangements were above 56.7% and as segregating when the standard deviation between donors was above 5%. A statistical classification framework was built to diagnose cytomegalovirus status from the catalog of TCR beta chain sequences. In a later analysis, V and J genes were assigned by comparing TCR nucleotide sequences against IMGT/GENE-DB human TR gene sequences. A later analysis assigned CDR3 sequences and most-parsimonious VDJ recombination scenarios with the TCRdist pipeline. A later analysis defined each TCR beta chain by its CDR3 amino acid sequence plus V-gene family, and excluded reads lacking a unique V-gene family. To address suspected cross-contamination and a sequencing artifact, a later analysis removed 550 to 750 highly shared, low-generation-probability nucleotide sequences. In a later analysis, a clonal expansion index was calculated for each public chain from normalized within-repertoire ranks of inferred template counts. Generation probabilities in a later analysis came from a VDJ recombination model fitted to out-of-frame rearrangements, and those results were checked against IGoR. A later analysis scored TCR-TCR, TCR-HLA and TCR-CMV co-occurrence with hypergeometric tests, applying a repertoire-size bias correction to TCR pairs. A later analysis estimated false discovery rates by permuting HLA or CMV assignments 20 times. In a later analysis, co-occurring TCRs were grouped with DBSCAN, and TCRdist sequence similarity was added when clustering was performed within HLA-allele-positive subsets. For co-occurrence clustering, repertoires with fewer than 30,000 or more than 120,000 public chains were excluded, along with five repertoires with anomalous nucleotide sharing. The immuneACCESS repertoire file appears here via TCRdb, limited to in-frame rearrangements. These files lack a portion of the clones; in checked studies, under half of the deficit traces to unresolved V genes, and the cause of the others is not known. For V, J and clone size, that table is used; D and trimming come from the DNA. For this sample there are hundreds of thousands of clones; roughly 84% appear just once. The ten largest make up over 0.65% of the sample.

The cohort was made up of several hundred healthy bone marrow donors. At the time of sampling, all cohort members were nominally healthy, though unrecorded immune exposures were likely present. The donor was CMV seronegative and was included in the group of hundreds of seronegative cohort members. Every donor gave a peripheral blood sample, and the peripheral blood mononuclear cells from that sample were used for TCR beta sequencing. The Qiagen DNeasy Blood Extraction Kit was used to extract genomic DNA from the blood cell samples. With respect to this clone: The antigen this receptor binds is unknown. Base quality data are lacking; no much larger clone is found one base away.

Via the germline V gene (reference sequence), CDR1 is LNHDA and CDR2 SQIVND. V has 5 bases trimmed and J has 0 bases trimmed; junction bases matching no gene number 6. The CDR3 measures 15 amino acids from cysteine to phenylalanine. This entry keeps only the CDR3 DNA: 45 bases, framed from base 1. Study-wide conclusions, independent of this receptor: Broadly in line with IMGT annotations, most TCR beta V segments showed up in productive rearrangements about 87% or about 30% of the time in an earlier analysis of roughly 590 of the donors. At a false discovery rate of 0.05, a later analysis linked approximately 18,000 TCR beta sequences to specific HLA alleles. Because the 87-base-pair reads could not distinguish some IMGT-functional V segments, including TRBV6-2 and TRBV6-3, those segments were excluded. When HLA alleles, especially DR and DQ, strongly co-occurred, attributing TCR associations to individual alleles was difficult. A further reported finding was that TCR beta sequences accurately predicted the HLA-A and HLA-B alleles for most subjects in the first cohort. The cohort was sequenced for TCR beta chains only, and without alpha or paired-chain data the features that could be detected were limited. Most TCR sequences were observed very rarely across donors, whereas some public TCRs were present in many individuals. A later analysis found that most CMV-associated TCR beta chains appeared HLA-restricted, with HLA associations seemingly driven largely by CMV exposure. Presence/absence analyses assumed roughly uniform sequencing depth across donors, an assumption that may not hold. In a later analysis, HLA-associated TCR beta chains showed more clonal expansion and lower generation probabilities than non-associated chains that were equally common. In a later genetic analysis, a missense DCLRE1C variant was associated with V-gene and J-gene trimming of TCR beta chains, and the association was replicated in an independent cohort. Correlated functional status among segregating V segments might reflect linkage disequilibrium, but an unknown experimental factor could not be ruled out. The only immune exposure information available for the cohort was CMV serostatus. A cluster of highly shared sequence variants was judged likely to be a technical artifact of the sequencing pipeline. Because some donors lacked HLA typing at each locus, the association tests relied only on the typed subset. Because counts were too low, about 17 rarely observed V segments, including chromosome 9 orphons, were excluded from the earlier analysis of some 540 of the donors. The authors suggested that the approach could potentially be extended to other disease states and immunological phenotypes. A later analysis found that TCR association rates varied across HLA loci, with DRB1 alleles showing the most associated TCRs and HLA-C alleles the fewest. In a later analysis, several top co-occurrence clusters were reported to appear linked to parvovirus B19, influenza, CMV and Epstein-Barr virus. A total of 150 or so TCR beta chains were listed by the study as associated with cytomegalovirus. Three of the identified cytomegalovirus-associated TCR beta chains were confirmed in vitro to be specific for cytomegalovirus antigens. Cytomegalovirus status was reported to be diagnosed by the classifier with high specificity and sensitivity in both the original and validation cohorts. According to a later genetic analysis, donors in an Asian-associated ancestry cluster had fewer N-insertions in productive TCRs than the approximately 630-donor mean.

The V and J genes are TRBV19 and TRBJ2-7; 8 central nucleotides agree with TRBD1. This clonotype was sampled from a boy younger than 10 in good health and CMV-seronegative. Input material: PBMCs. The CDR3 reads CASSGGQDISYEQYF. The nucleotides read TGTGCCAGTAGTGGGGGACAGGACATCTCCTACGAGCAGTACTTC.